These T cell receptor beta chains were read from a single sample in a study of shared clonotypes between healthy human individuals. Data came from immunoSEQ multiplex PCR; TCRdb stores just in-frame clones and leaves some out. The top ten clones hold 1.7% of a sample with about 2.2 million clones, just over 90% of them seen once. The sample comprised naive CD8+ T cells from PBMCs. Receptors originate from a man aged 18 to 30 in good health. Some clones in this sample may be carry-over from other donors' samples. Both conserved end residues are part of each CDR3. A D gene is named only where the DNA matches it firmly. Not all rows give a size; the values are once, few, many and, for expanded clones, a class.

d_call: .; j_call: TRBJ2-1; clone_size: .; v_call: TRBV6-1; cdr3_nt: TGTGCCAGCAGTGAATTGGGGCTAGTGTCGTACAATGAGCAGTTCTTC; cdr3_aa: CASSELGLVSYNEQFF
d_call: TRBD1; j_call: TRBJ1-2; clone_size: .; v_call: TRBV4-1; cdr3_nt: TGCGCCAGCAGCCACACCGGGACAGGGGGTAATGGCTACACCTTC; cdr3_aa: CASSHTGTGGNGYTF
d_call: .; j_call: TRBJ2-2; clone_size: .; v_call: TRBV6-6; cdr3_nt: TGTGCCAGCAGAGGAGGGGAGCTGTTTTTT; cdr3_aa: CASRGGELFF
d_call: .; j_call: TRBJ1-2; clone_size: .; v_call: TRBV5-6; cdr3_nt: TGTGCCAGCAGCCCAGGATTTAACTATGGCTACACCTTC; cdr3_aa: CASSPGFNYGYTF
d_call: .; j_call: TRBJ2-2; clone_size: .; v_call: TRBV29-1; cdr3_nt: TGCAGCGTTGTGGGCCAAAGTGGCACCGGGGAGCTGTTTTTT; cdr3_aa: CSVVGQSGTGELFF
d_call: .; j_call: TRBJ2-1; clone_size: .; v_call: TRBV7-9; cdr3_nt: TGTGCCAGCAGCCCCGTCGGTAGCGTATACAATGAGCAGTTCTTC; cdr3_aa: CASSPVGSVYNEQFF
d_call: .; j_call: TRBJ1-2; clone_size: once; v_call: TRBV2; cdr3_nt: TGTGCCAGCGGGGCCGGAGTGGGCGGTATAGGTGGCTACACCTTC; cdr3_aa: CASGAGVGGIGGYTF
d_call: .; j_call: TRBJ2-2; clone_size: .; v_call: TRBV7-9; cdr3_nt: TGTGCCAGCAGCTTTTCGGGCACCGGGGAGCTGTTTTTT; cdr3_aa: CASSFSGTGELFF
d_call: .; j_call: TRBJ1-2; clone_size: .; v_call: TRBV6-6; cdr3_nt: TGTGCCTTCTCCTCCAAGGGAGGGGGTGGCTACACCTTC; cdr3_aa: CAFSSKGGGGYTF
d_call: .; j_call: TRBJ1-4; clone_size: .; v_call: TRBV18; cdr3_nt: TGTGCCAGCTCACCATCAGAGGGGCCCGGTCGGGAAAAACTGTTTTTT; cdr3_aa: CASSPSEGPGREKLFF